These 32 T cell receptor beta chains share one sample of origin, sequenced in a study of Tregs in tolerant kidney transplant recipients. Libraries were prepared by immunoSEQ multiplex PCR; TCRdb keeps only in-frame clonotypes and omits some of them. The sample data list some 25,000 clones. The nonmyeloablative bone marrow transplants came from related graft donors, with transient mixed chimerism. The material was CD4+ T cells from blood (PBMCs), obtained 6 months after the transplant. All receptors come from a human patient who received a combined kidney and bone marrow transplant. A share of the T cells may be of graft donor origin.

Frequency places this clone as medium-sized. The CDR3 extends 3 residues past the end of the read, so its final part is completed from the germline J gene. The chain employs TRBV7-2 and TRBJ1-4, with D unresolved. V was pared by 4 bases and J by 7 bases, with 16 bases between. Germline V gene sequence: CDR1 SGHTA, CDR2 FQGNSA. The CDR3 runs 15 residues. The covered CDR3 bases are TGTGCCAGCAGCTGGGCCGGCTCCAGAGGTGAAAAA. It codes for CASSWAGSRGEK. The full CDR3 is CASSWAGSRGEKLFF.

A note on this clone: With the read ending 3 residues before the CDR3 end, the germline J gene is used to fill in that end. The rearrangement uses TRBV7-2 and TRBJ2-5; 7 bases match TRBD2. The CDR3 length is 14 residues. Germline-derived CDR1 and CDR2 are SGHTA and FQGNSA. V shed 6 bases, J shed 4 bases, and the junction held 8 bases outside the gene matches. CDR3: CASREGGSGETQYF. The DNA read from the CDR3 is TGTGCCAGCAGGGAGGGCGGGAGTGGAGAGACC.

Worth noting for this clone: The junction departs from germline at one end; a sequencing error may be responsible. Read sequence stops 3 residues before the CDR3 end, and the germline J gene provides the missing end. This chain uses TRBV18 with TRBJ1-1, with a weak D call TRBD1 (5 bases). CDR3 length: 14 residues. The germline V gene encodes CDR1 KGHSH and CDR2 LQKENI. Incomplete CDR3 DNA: TGTGCCAGCTCACCGCCAAACAGGAACGCTGAA. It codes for CASSPPNRNAE. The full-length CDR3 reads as CASSPPNRNAEAFF. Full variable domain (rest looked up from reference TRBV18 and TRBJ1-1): NAGVMQNPRHLVRRRGQEARLRCSPMKGHSHVYWYRQLPEEGLKFMVYLQKENIIDESGMPKERFSAEFPKEGPSILRIQQVVRGDSAAYFCASSPPNRNAEAFFGQGTRLTVV.

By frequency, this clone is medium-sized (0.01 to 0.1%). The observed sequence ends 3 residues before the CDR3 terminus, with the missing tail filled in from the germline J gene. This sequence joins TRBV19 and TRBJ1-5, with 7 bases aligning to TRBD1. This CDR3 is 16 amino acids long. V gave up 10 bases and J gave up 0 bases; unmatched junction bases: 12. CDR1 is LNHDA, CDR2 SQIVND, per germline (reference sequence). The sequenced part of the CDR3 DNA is TGTGCCACTAAGAGACCAGACAGGGTTAGCAATCAGCCC. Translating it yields CATKRPDRVSNQP. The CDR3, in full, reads CATKRPDRVSNQPQHF.

This chain's CDR3 is CATRGSGETQYF. The sequenced CDR3 bases are TGTGCCACCAGAGGGTCGGGGGAGACC. V and J are TRBV19 and TRBJ2-5, with D possibly TRBD2 on 5 matching bases. The read terminates 3 residues before the CDR3 end, so the remaining end is supplied by the germline J gene. There are 12 residues in the CDR3. V was pared by 10 bases and J by 5 bases, with 14 bases between. CDR1 is LNHDA, CDR2 SQIVND, per germline (reference sequence). Combining the CDR3 with reference TRBV19 and TRBJ2-5 gives the whole variable domain DGGITQSPKYLFRKEGQNVTLSCEQNLNHDAMYWYRQDPGQGLRLIYYSQIVNDFQKGDIAEGYSVSREKKESFPLTVTSAQKNPTAFYLCATRGSGETQYFGPGTRLLVL.

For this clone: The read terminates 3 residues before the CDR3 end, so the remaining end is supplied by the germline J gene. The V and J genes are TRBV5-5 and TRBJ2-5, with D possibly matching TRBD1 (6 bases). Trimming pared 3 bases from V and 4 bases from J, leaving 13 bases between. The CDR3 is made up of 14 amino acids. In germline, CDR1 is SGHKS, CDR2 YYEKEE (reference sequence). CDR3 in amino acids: CASSWTNRAETQYF. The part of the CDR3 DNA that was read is TGTGCCAGCAGCTGGACCAACAGGGCAGAGACC.

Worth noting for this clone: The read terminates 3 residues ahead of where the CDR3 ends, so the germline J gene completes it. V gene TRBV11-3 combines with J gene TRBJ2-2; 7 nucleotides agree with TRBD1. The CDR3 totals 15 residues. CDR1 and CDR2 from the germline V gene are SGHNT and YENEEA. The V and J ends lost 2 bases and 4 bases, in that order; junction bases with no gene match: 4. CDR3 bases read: TGTGCCAGCAGCTTAACAGGGGCCCCCACCGGGGAG. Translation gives CASSLTGAPTGE. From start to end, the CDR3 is CASSLTGAPTGELFF.

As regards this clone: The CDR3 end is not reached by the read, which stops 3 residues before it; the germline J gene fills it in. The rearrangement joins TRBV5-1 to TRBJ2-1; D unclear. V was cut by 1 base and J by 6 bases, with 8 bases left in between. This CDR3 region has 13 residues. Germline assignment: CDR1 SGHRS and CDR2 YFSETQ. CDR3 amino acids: CASSLNPSNEQFF. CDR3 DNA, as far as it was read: TGCGCCAGCAGCTTGAATCCCTCCAATGAG.

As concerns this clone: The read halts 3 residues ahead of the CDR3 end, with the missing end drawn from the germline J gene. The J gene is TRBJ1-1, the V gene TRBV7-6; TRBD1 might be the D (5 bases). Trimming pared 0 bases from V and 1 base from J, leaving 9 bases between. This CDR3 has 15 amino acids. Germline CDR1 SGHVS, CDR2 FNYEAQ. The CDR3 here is CASSLAVQGNTEAFF. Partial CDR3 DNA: TGTGCCAGCAGCTTAGCGGTTCAGGGGAACACTGAA.

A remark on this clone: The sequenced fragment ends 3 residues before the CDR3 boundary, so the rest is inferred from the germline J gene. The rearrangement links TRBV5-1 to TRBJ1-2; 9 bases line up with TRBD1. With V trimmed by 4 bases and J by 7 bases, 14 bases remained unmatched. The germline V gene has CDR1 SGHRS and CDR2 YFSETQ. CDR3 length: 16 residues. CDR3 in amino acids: CASSPTGTGTSGGYTF. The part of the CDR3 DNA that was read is TGCGCCAGCAGCCCAACCGGGACAGGGACGAGTGGTGGC.

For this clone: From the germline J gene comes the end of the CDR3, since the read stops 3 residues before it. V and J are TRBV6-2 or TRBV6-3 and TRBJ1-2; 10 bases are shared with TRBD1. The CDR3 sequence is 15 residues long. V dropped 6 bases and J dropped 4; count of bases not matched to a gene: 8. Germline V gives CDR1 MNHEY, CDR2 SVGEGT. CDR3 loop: CASSLRDRGSYGYTF. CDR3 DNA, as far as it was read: TGTGCCAGCAGCCTCCGGGACAGGGGCTCCTATGGC.

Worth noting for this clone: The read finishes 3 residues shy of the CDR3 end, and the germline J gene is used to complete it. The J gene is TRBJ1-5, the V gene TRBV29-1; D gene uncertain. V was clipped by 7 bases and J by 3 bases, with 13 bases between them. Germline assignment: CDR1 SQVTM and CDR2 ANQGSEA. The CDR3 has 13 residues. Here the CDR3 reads CSAQRGFNQPQHF. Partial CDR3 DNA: TGCAGCGCCCAACGGGGTTTCAATCAGCCC.

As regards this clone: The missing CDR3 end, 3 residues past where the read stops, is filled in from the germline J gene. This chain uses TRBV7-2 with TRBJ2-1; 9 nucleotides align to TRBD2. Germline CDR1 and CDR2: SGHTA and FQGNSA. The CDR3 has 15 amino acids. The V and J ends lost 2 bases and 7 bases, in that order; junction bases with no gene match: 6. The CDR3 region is CASSLSSGMGNEQFF. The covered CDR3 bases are TGTGCCAGCAGCTTATCTAGCGGGATGGGAAATGAG.

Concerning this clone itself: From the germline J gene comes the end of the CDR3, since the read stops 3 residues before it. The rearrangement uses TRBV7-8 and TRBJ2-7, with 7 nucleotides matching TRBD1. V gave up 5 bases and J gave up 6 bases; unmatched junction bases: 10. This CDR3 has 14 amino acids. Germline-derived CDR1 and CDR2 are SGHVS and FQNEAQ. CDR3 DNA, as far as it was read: TGTGCCAGCAGCCCGGGACAGCTGAGAGGCGAG. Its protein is CASSPGQLRGE. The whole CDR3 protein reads CASSPGQLRGEQYF.

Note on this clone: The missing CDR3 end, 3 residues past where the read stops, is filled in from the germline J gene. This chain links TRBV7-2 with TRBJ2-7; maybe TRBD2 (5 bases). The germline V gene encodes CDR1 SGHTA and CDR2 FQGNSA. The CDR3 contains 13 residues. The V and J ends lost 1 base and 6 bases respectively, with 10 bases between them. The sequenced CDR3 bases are TGTGCCAGCAGCTTAGGTAGGACTGGCGAG. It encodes CASSLGRTGE. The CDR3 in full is CASSLGRTGEQYF.

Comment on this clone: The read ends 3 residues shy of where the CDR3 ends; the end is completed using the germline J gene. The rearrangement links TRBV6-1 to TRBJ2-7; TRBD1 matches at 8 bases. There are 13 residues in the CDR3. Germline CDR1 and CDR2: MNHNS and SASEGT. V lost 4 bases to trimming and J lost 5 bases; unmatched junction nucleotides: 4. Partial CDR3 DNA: TGTGCCAGCAGTGGGACAGGGAGACACGAG. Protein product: CASSGTGRHE. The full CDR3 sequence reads CASSGTGRHEQYF.

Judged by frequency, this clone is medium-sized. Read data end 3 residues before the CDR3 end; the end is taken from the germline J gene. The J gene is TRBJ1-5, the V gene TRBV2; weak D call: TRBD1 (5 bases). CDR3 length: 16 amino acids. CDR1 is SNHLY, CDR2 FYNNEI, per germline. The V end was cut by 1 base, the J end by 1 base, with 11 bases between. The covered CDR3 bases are TGTGCCAGCAGTGAAGGGGGGGTTGAGAGCAATCAGCCC. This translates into CASSEGGVESNQP. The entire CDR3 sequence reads CASSEGGVESNQPQHF.

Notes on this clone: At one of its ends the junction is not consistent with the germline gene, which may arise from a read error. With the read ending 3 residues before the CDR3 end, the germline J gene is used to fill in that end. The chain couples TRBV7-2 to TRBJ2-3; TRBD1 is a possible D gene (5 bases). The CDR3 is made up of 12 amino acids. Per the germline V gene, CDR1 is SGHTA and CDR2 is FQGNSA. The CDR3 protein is CASSLDTDAQYF. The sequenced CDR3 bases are TGTGCCAGCAGCTTGGACACAGATGCG. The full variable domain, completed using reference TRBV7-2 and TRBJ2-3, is GAGVSQSPSNKVTEKGKDVELRCDPISGHTALYWYRQSLGQGLEFLIYFQGNSAPDKSGLPSDRFSAERTGGSVSTLTIQRTQQEDSAVYLCASSLDTDAQYFGPGTRLTVL.

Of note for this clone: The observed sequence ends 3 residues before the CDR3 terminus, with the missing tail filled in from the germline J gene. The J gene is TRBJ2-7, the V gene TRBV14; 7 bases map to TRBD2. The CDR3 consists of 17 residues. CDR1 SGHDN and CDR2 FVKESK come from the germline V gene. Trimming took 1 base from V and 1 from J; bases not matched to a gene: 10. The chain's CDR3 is CASSQVVQSGASYEQYF. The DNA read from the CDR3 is TGTGCCAGCAGCCAAGTCGTTCAGAGCGGGGCTTCCTACGAG.

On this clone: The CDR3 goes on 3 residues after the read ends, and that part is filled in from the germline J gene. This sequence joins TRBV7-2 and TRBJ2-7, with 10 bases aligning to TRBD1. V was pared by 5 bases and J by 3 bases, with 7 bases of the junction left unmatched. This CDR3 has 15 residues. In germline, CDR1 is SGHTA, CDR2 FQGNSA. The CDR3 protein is CASSLRGQGFYEQYF. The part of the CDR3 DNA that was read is TGTGCCAGCAGCCTCCGGGGACAGGGGTTCTACGAG.

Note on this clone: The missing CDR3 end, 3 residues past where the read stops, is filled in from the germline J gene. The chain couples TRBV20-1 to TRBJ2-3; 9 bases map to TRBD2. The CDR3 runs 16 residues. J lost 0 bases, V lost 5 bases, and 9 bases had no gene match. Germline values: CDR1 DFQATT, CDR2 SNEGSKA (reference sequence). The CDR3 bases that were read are TGCAGTGCTGGGGGGCTAGCGGGGCACAGCACAGATACG. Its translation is CSAGGLAGHSTDT. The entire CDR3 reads CSAGGLAGHSTDTQYF.

The sequenced part of the CDR3 DNA is TGTGCCAGCAGCTTGGGACAGGGGGTGCCGGGGGATGAG. This codes for CASSLGQGVPGDE. The CDR3 in full is CASSLGQGVPGDEQFF. The J gene is TRBJ2-1, the V gene TRBV7-8; 11 bases align to TRBD1. The CDR3 end falls 3 residues outside the read, so it is completed with the germline J gene. The V segment lost 3 bases and the J segment 8 bases; nucleotides outside the gene matches: 9. Germline lookup yields CDR1 SGHVS and CDR2 FQNEAQ. The CDR3 consists of 16 residues.

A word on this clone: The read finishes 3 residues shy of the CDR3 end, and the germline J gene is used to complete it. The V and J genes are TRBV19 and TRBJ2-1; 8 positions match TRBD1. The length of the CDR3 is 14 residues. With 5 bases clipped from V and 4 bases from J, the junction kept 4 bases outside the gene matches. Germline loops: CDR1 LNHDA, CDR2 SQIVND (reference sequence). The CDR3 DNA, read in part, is TGTGCCAGTAGTCTCCGGACAGGGTACAATGAG. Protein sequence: CASSLRTGYNE. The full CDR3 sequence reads CASSLRTGYNEQFF.

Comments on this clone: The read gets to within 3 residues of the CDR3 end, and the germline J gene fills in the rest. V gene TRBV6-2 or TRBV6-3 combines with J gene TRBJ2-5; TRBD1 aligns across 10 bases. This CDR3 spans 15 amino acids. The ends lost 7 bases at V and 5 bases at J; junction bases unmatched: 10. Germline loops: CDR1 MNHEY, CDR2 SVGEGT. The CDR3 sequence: CASTPWGTGAETQYF. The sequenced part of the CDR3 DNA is TGTGCCAGCACCCCCTGGGGGACAGGGGCCGAGACC.

The DNA read from the CDR3 is TGCGCCAGCAGCTTGTGGACAGTTGGAAATGAG. Its translation is CASSLWTVGNE. The full CDR3 protein is CASSLWTVGNEQFF. The rearrangement uses TRBV5-1 and TRBJ2-1; maybe TRBD1 (6 bases). Sequencing ends 3 residues short of the CDR3 end; the germline J gene provides the rest. Germline CDR1 reads SGHRS; CDR2 reads YFSETQ. With 1 base removed from V and 7 bases from J, the gap between germline ends came to 12 bases. CDR3 length: 14 amino acids.

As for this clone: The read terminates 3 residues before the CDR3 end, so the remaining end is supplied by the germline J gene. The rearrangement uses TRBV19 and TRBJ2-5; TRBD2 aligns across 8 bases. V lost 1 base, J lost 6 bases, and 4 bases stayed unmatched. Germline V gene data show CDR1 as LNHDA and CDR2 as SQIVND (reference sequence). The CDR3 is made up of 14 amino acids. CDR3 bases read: TGTGCCAGTAGTATAGCGGGGGGGACGAAGACC. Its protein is CASSIAGGTKT. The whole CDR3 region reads CASSIAGGTKTQYF.

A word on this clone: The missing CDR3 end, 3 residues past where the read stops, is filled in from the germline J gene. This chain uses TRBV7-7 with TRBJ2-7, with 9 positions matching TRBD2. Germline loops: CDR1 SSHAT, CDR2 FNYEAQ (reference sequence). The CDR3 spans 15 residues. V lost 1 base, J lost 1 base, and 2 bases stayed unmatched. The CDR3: CASSLGTSGSYEQYF. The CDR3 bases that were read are TGTGCCAGCAGCTTAGGAACTAGCGGGTCCTACGAG.

This CDR3 is CAWSHEPSSYNSPLHF. CDR3 DNA (partial): TGTGCCTGGAGCCACGAGCCTAGCTCCTATAATTCACCC. The gene calls are TRBV30 and TRBJ1-6; D gene uncertain. The read ends 3 residues early relative to the CDR3; the germline J gene fills the gap. V lost 3 bases and J 0 bases, leaving 12 bases between the germline ends. Germline V CDR1 and CDR2: GTSNPN, SVGIG (reference sequence). The CDR3 extends over 16 amino acids.

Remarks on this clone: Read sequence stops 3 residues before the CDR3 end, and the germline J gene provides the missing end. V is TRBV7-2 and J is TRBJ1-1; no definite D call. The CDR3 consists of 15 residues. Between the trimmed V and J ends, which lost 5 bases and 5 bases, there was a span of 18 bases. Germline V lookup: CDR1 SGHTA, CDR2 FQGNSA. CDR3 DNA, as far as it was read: TGTGCCAGCAGCCCAGACTCGGGGAGGCGGACTGAA. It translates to CASSPDSGRRTE. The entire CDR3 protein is CASSPDSGRRTEAFF.

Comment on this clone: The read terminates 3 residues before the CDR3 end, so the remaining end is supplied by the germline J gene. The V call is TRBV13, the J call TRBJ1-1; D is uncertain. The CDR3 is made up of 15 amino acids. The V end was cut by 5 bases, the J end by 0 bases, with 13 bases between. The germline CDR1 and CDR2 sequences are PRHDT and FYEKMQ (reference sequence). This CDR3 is CASSQALHLNTEAFF. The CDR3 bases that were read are TGTGCCAGCAGCCAAGCCCTGCACTTGAACACTGAA.

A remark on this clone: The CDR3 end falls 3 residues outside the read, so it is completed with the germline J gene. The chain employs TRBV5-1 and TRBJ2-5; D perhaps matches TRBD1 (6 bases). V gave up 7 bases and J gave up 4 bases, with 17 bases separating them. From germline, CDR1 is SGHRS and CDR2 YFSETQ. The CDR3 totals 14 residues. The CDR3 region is CASRQGSATETQYF. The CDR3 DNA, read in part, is TGCGCCAGCCGGCAGGGGAGCGCTACAGAGACC.

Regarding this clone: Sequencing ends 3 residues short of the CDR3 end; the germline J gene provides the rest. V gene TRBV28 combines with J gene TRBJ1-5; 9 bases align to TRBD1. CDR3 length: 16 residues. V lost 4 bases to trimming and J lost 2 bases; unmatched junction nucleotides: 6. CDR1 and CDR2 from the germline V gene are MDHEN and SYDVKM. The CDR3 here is CASSSDRDRGNQPQHF. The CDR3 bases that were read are TGTGCCAGCAGTTCCGACCGGGACAGGGGCAATCAGCCC.